This record concerns one T cell receptor (beta chain) sequence. Its antigen remains unknown. An end of the junction does not agree with germline; a read error may underlie this. The record originates from a study of radiotherapy plus CTLA-4 blockade in lung cancer. Overall study findings and caveats: Alongside interferon-beta, early blood T cell clone dynamics were reportedly the best predictor of response. The study found tumor-derived TCR clones expanded in blood after radiotherapy plus ipilimumab.

CDR1 and CDR2 from the germline V gene are LNHNV and YYDKDF (reference sequence). This CDR3 comprises 12 residues. Generated by immunoSEQ multiplex PCR, the TCRdb table keeps only in-frame clones and is missing some. The sample lists roughly 98,000 clones, approximately 83% occurring once. With ipilimumab providing CTLA-4 blockade, focal radiation was administered to patients who had chemo-refractory metastatic non-small-cell lung cancer. V is TRBV15 and J is TRBJ1-1; TRBD1 is a possible D gene (6 bases). This receptor was taken from a human donor with non-small cell lung cancer that progressed on radiotherapy plus ipilimumab. The sample was peripheral blood, taken from a patient treated with radiotherapy plus ipilimumab. The CDR3 sequence: CATSSWDTRWIF. DNA of the CDR3: TGTGCCACCAGCAGTTGGGACACCCGATGGATCTTT.